This TCR beta chain was captured in a study of Ad26.COV2.S vaccination and SARS-CoV-2 variants. The wider study: Each vaccinee took Ad26.COV2.S intramuscularly, once or twice 56 days apart. Study-level points and caveats: There was reportedly substantial breadth in spike-specific CD8+ and CD4+ T cell responses after vaccination.

On this clone itself: As yet, its antigen is unknown.

Trimming left V 6 bases short and J 6 bases short, with 19 bases between. The CDR3 spans 14 residues. The germline CDR1 and CDR2 sequences are SGDLS and YYNGEE. Only in-frame clones appear in the TCRdb table, and some are missing; sequencing was by immunoSEQ multiplex PCR. The table shows 350,000 to 600,000 clones, with roughly nine tenths occurring only once. The treatment is: around 19 received Ad26.COV2.S at low or high dose, single or two shots; roughly five received placebo; per-sample allocation not given. Day 63 following the first vaccine or placebo injection was when the samples were taken. The chain combines TRBV9 with TRBJ2-7, with a weak D call TRBD2 (6 bases). This receptor was identified in a person between 18 and 65 years old who received the Ad26.COV2.S COVID-19 vaccine or a placebo. The source material was peripheral blood, sampled in a trial of Ad26.COV2.S vaccine versus placebo. CDR3 sequence (DNA): TGTGCCAGCAAATGGACTAAGAAGTCTCGCGAGCAGTACTTC. It encodes CASKWTKKSREQYF.